The T cell receptor beta chain under discussion was sequenced for a study of PD-1 blockade in classical Hodgkin lymphoma. Whole-study context: Patients were administered nivolumab (3 mg/kg intravenously) every 2 weeks.

V was shortened by 6 bases and J by 5 bases, with 19 bases between the two germline ends. Per the germline V gene, CDR1 is MDHEN and CDR2 is SYDVKM. The CDR3 consists of 15 residues. Time point here: cycle 4 day 1 (C4D1), after six to seven weeks of nivolumab. All patients relapsed after autologous stem cell transplantation, and brentuximab vedotin exposure varied. Sequenced by immunoSEQ multiplex PCR; TCRdb stores in-frame clones only, minus some. Among more than 75,000 clones listed, about 92% were seen once. The gene calls are TRBV28 and TRBJ1-1; D might be TRBD1 (5 bases). The sample in question was peripheral blood mononuclear cells (PBMCs), obtained before the fourth cycle of nivolumab. This TCR was recovered from a human donor with classical Hodgkin lymphoma. The CDR3: CASSITGGMGTEAFF. CDR3 bases: TGTGCCAGCAGCATTACAGGCGGAATGGGTACTGAAGCTTTCTTT.